This T cell receptor beta chain was sequenced during a study of CD8 T cells in ankylosing spondylitis. Regarding the study as a whole: According to the report, clones linked to the disease were significantly enriched in matched synovial fluid samples taken from ankylosing spondylitis patients. Certain motif variants had earlier appeared in reactive arthritis synovial fluid and blood. Apparently characteristic of ankylosing spondylitis blood was a TCR beta motif (roughly eight highly homologous variants).

Molecular-barcoded quantitative 5'-RACE produced these TCR beta libraries. TCRdb fed the 5' RACE reads into MiXCR, producing one record per CDR3 protein. Among a few hundred thousand distinct CDR3 sequences listed, about a sixth were seen once. Germline V lookup: CDR1 DFQATT, CDR2 SNEGSKA (reference sequence). V lost 3 bases, J lost 2 bases, and 15 bases lay in between. The CDR3 spans 15 residues. As regards this clonotype: The antigen is unknown.

This rearrangement joins TRBV20-1 to TRBJ2-3; D not resolved. Material: blood, either unsorted or a sorted T cell fraction (not recorded which). The sequence derives from a male donor with ankylosing spondylitis. CDR3 DNA: TGCAGTGCTAGGGAGAGGATTTCGAACACAGATACGCAGTATTTT. As protein: CSARERISNTDTQYF.